This entry lists 20 T cell receptor beta chains sequenced from one sample in a study of T cell responses to AZD1222 COVID-19 vaccine. Libraries were prepared by immunoSEQ multiplex PCR; TCRdb keeps only in-frame clonotypes and omits some of them. The sample records 210,000 or so clones, 93% being singletons. The sequences come from peripheral blood, collected on day 0 of MenACWY control vaccination. These receptors originate from an adult in good health.

This clone was recorded once. The genes are TRBV11-2 and TRBJ2-7; D possibly matches TRBD1 or TRBD2 (5 bases each). The CDR3 sequence is 13 residues long. CDR1 SGHAT and CDR2 FQNNGV come from the germline V gene. Trimming took 3 bases from V and 2 from J, leaving 8 bases between them. CDR3 in DNA: TGTGCCAGCAGCTTCCGGGGACCCTACGAGCAGTACTTC. It specifies CASSFRGPYEQYF.

V usage is TRBV5-1 and J usage is TRBJ2-2; no reliable D call. V was cut by 2 bases and J by 7 bases, with 9 bases left in between. Germline-derived CDR1 and CDR2 are SGHRS and YFSETQ. The CDR3 is made up of 13 amino acids. This chain's CDR3 is CASSFVSGGELFF. The CDR3 DNA is TGCGCCAGCAGCTTCGTATCCGGCGGGGAGCTGTTTTTT.

CDR3 DNA: TGTGCCAGCAGTGAAGCGCGCGTCGTGACGGGTGGGTATGGCTACACCTTC. Translated: CASSEARVVTGGYGYTF. The chain joins TRBV2 to TRBJ1-2; D unclear. The CDR3 is made up of 17 amino acids. Germline V gene data show CDR1 as SNHLY and CDR2 as FYNNEI. V lost 0 bases to trimming and J lost 5 bases, with 19 bases between them.

This clone was picked up a small number of times. Other DNA sequences within the sample encode an identical CDR3. The chain links TRBV9 to TRBJ2-7; no clear D gene. Trimming pared 2 bases from V and 7 bases from J, leaving 16 bases between. Germline V gives CDR1 SGDLS, CDR2 YYNGEE. This CDR3 has 14 residues. CDR3 bases: TGTGCCAGCAGCGTTGGGGTGGGGATCGAGGAGCAGTACTTC. The encoded protein is CASSVGVGIEEQYF.

The genes are TRBV9 and TRBJ1-5; 7 bases match TRBD1. Trimming removed 3 bases from V and 0 bases from J; junction bases left unmatched: 6. This CDR3 comprises 16 residues. Germline V CDR1 and CDR2: SGDLS, YYNGEE. In nucleotides, the CDR3 is TGTGCCAGCAGCGCGGGGACAGCAAATAGCAATCAGCCCCAGCATTTT. Translated: CASSAGTANSNQPQHF.

The chain uses TRBV10-2 and TRBJ1-4; 7 bases match TRBD1. The CDR3 spans 15 residues. Germline CDR1 is WSHSY and CDR2 is SAAADI. V trimming: 6 bases; J trimming: 2 bases; junction bases outside the gene matches: 6. The CDR3 loop reads CASSLATGTNEKLFF. The CDR3, as DNA: TGCGCCAGCAGCCTCGCGACAGGGACTAATGAAAAACTGTTTTTT.

With regard to this clone: A junction end diverges from the germline sequence, so it may reflect a read error. The rearrangement links TRBV7-8 to TRBJ1-2; 7 nucleotides agree with TRBD1. The CDR3 covers 12 residues. Germline CDR1 is SGHVS and CDR2 is FQNEAQ. The CDR3 DNA sequence: TGTGCCAGCAGCCTTGACAGGGTTGGGATCCTCTTC. As protein: CASSLDRVGILF.

CDR3 sequence (DNA): TGTGCCAGCTCGCGACAGGCTAATAATGAAAAACTGTTTTTT. Amino acids: CASSRQANNEKLFF. V and J are TRBV18 and TRBJ1-4, with D possibly being TRBD1 (6 bases). V lost 6 bases and J 4 bases, leaving 12 bases between the germline ends. From germline, CDR1 is KGHSH and CDR2 LQKENI. The CDR3 loop spans 14 amino acids. The full variable domain, in which reference TRBV18 and TRBJ1-4 provide the parts outside the CDR3, is NAGVMQNPRHLVRRRGQEARLRCSPMKGHSHVYWYRQLPEEGLKFMVYLQKENIIDESGMPKERFSAEFPKEGPSILRIQQVVRGDSAAYFCASSRQANNEKLFFGSGTQLSVL.

J is TRBJ2-7 and V is TRBV2; D is unresolved. This CDR3 has 11 residues. The V end lost 5 bases, the J end lost 7 bases, and 9 bases lay between the germline ends. Germline CDR1 is SNHLY and CDR2 is FYNNEI. CDR3 bases: TGTGCCAGCAGTACTATTAGGGAGCAGTACTTC. Its protein product is CASSTIREQYF.

The chain joins TRBV12-3 or TRBV12-4 to TRBJ1-6; D possibly corresponds to TRBD1 (5 bases). Deletions cut 5 bases from V and 7 bases from J, with 6 bases between. The CDR3 has 12 residues. CDR3 loop: CASSRGNSPLHF. The CDR3 DNA reads as TGTGCCAGCAGTCGGGGGAATTCACCCCTCCACTTT.

The J gene is TRBJ2-7, the V gene TRBV6-5; 7 bases line up with TRBD2. Trimming took 8 bases from V and 6 from J; bases not matched to a gene: 13. Germline-derived CDR1 and CDR2 are MNHEY and SVGAGI. This CDR3 contains 14 residues. The CDR3 DNA reads TGTGCCAGCCGAGCGGGACTCGCGGCCCTCGAGCAGTACTTC. Protein: CASRAGLAALEQYF.

The chain uses TRBV6-5 and TRBJ1-2; no firm D call. The CDR3 has 14 residues. The germline V and J ends were trimmed by 1 base and 6 bases, with 12 bases remaining between them. The germline gives CDR1 MNHEY, CDR2 SVGAGI. DNA of the CDR3: TGTGCCAGCAGTTACTTGGGTCCGAGGAATGGCTACACCTTC. Its protein product is CASSYLGPRNGYTF.

This rearrangement joins TRBV7-9 to TRBJ1-1; D not resolved. Germline CDR1 reads SEHNR; CDR2 reads FQNEAQ (reference sequence). This CDR3 has 15 residues. V was pared by 4 bases and J by 1 base, with 13 bases between. CDR3 in DNA: TGTGCCAGCAGCTCCGGCGGGCGAGGGAACACTGAAGCTTTCTTT. Residues: CASSSGGRGNTEAFF. The full variable domain, completed using reference TRBV7-9 and TRBJ1-1, is DTGVSQNPRHKITKRGQNVTFRCDPISEHNRLYWYRQTLGQGPEFLTYFQNEAQLEKSRLLSDRFSAERPKGSFSTLEIQRTEQGDSAMYLCASSSGGRGNTEAFFGQGTRLTVV.

The rearrangement links TRBV7-3 to TRBJ2-1; D is uncertain. Trimming shortened V by 5 bases and J by 6 bases, and 11 bases separated the two germline ends. CDR3 length: 13 amino acids. The germline V gene has CDR1 SGHTA and CDR2 FQGTGA. The CDR3 sequence is CASSPNRFNEQFF. CDR3 DNA: TGTGCCAGCAGCCCCAACCGATTCAATGAGCAGTTCTTC.

The sample holds one count of this clone. The chain employs TRBV18 and TRBJ1-2; TRBD1 aligns across 7 bases. Germline loops: CDR1 KGHSH, CDR2 LQKENI. The CDR3 runs to 18 residues. V trimming: 1 base; J trimming: 6 bases; junction bases outside the gene matches: 17. In nucleotides, the CDR3 is TGTGCCAGCTCACCACAAGGGGCAGGGGGAACCCCCCCCGATGGCTACACCTTC. Amino acids: CASSPQGAGGTPPDGYTF.

This clone was picked up one time. The rearrangement joins TRBV28 to TRBJ2-3; weak D call: TRBD2 (5 bases). Germline V CDR1 and CDR2: MDHEN, SYDVKM. Trimming removed 4 bases from V and 1 base from J, with 12 bases in between. The CDR3 length is 15 residues. The CDR3: CASSWTLPRTDTQYF. The CDR3 coding sequence is TGTGCCAGCAGTTGGACTCTACCACGCACAGATACGCAGTATTTT.

This chain links TRBV12-3 or TRBV12-4 with TRBJ1-1; D not certain. The CDR3 has 12 amino acids. V gave up 10 bases and J gave up 1 base, with 10 bases separating them. This CDR3 reads CAINEQNTEAFF. CDR3 bases: TGTGCCATAAATGAACAGAACACTGAAGCTTTCTTT.

The chain couples TRBV30 to TRBJ1-1; D ambiguous. Trimming cost V 0 bases and J 5 bases, with 10 bases left between them. CDR3 size: 13 residues. Germline V lookup: CDR1 GTSNPN, CDR2 SVGIG (reference sequence). The CDR3 region has the DNA TGTGCCTGGAGTGTACCCGGCGCGACTGAAGCTTTCTTT. Its protein is CAWSVPGATEAFF.

V gene TRBV24-1 combines with J gene TRBJ1-5; no firm D call. There are 12 residues in the CDR3. The germline V gene has CDR1 KGHDR and CDR2 SFDVKD. The germline V and J ends were trimmed by 5 bases and 4 bases, with 5 bases remaining between them. CDR3 loop: CATSGLNQPQHF. The CDR3, as DNA: TGTGCCACCAGTGGTCTGAATCAGCCCCAGCATTTT.

The V call is TRBV12-5, the J call TRBJ2-2; 7 bases are shared with TRBD2. The CDR3 is 14 residues long. The V segment lost 6 bases and the J segment 9 bases; nucleotides outside the gene matches: 10. Germline CDR1 is LGHNT and CDR2 is FRNRAP. CDR3 DNA sequence: TGTGCTAGTGGCGGGGGGACTACTTCCCGGGAGCTGTTTTTT. Translating it yields CASGGGTTSRELFF.